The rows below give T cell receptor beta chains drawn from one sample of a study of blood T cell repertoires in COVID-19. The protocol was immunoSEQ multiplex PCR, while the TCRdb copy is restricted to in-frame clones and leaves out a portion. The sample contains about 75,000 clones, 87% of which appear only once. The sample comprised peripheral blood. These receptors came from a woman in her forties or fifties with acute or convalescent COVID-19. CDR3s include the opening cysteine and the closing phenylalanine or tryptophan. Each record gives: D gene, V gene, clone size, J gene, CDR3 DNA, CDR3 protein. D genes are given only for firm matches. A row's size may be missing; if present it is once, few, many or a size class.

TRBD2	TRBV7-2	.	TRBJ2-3	TGTGCCAGCAGCTATAATAGCGGGAGCGGCGCAGATACGCAGTATTTT	CASSYNSGSGADTQYF
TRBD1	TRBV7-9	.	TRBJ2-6	TGTGCCAAGGGGGCCCCTGGGGCCAACGTCCTGACTTTC	CAKGAPGANVLTF
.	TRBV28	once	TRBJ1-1	TGTGCCAGCAGTTTGTGGGGGGTGAGCACTGAAGCTTTCTTT	CASSLWGVSTEAFF
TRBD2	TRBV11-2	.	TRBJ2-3	TGTGCCAGCAGCTTATTGCGGGGGGGCGCAGATACGCAGTATTTT	CASSLLRGGADTQYF
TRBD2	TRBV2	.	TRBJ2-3	TGTGCCAGACAGCGTGGGACTAGCGAAGATACGCAGTATTTT	CARQRGTSEDTQYF
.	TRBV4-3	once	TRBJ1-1	TGCGCCAGCAGCCAAGGTCCCCCGAGGGAGGGGTACACTGAAGCTTTCTTT	CASSQGPPREGYTEAFF
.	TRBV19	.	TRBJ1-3	TGTGCCAGTAGTATTTTACATACCTCTGGAAACACCATATATTTT	CASSILHTSGNTIYF
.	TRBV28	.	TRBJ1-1	TGTGCCGGGACGACGACAGGAAAATCTGAAGCTTTCTTT	CAGTTTGKSEAFF
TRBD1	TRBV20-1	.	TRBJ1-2	TGCAGTGCGCGGACAGGGAGGGGCTACACCTTC	CSARTGRGYTF
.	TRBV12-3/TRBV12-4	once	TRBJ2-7	TGTGCCAGCAGTTTAATCGGGACCTACGAGCAGTACTTC	CASSLIGTYEQYF
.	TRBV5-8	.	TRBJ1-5	TGTGCCAGCAGCGGCGATAGGGGGTGGTCCAATCAGCCCCAGCATTTT	CASSGDRGWSNQPQHF
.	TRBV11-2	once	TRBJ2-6	TGTGCCAGCAGCCCTCTGCGAGCGGGGGCCAACGTCCTGACTTTC	CASSPLRAGANVLTF
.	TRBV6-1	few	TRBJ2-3	TGTGCCAGCAGTGAAAGGGCGGGATTCACAGATACGCAGTATTTT	CASSERAGFTDTQYF
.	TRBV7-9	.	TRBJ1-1	TGTGCCAGCAGCTTGACGCGGTACACTGAAGCTTTCTTT	CASSLTRYTEAFF
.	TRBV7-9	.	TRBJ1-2	TGTGCCAGCAGCCCCGGGACTGATTATGGCTACACCTTC	CASSPGTDYGYTF
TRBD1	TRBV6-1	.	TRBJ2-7	TGTGCCAGCAATAAGCCGGGACAGGGGTCTTACGAGCAGTACTTC	CASNKPGQGSYEQYF
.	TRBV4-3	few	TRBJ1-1	TGCGCCAGCAGCCAGAGGGTAAGAGCTGAAGCTTTCTTT	CASSQRVRAEAFF
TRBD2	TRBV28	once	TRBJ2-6	TGTGCCAGCAGCCCAGCGGGAGAACCCGGGGCCAACGTCCTGACTTTC	CASSPAGEPGANVLTF
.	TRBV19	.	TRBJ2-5	TGTGCCAGTGGACCCCTGAACAGGGCACAAGAGACCCAGTACTTC	CASGPLNRAQETQYF
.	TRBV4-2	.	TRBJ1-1	TGTGCCAGCAGCCAAGATCTGAGCACTGAAGCTTTCTTT	CASSQDLSTEAFF
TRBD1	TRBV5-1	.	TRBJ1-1	TGCGCCAGCCGCGGGACAGGGGGAAACACTGAAGCTTTCTTT	CASRGTGGNTEAFF
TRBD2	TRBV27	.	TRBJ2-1	TGTGCCAGCAACCGAATCCCACTAGCGGGACAGCATGAGCAGTTCTTC	CASNRIPLAGQHEQFF
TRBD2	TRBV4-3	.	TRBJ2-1	TGCGCCAGCAGCCAGCCTAGCGGCTCCTACAATGAGCAGTTCTTC	CASSQPSGSYNEQFF
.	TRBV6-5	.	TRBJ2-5	TGTGCCAGCAGTACCTGGGGAGACGGGGAGACCCAGTACTTC	CASSTWGDGETQYF
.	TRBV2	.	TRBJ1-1	TGTGCCAGCACGGGAATCGTTGTGCGGGGGGCTATAGTGGCTTTCTTT	CASTGIVVRGAIVAFF
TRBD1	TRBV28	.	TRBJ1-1	TGTGCCAGCAGTTCCCGGACAGGGAGAGGGGCTGAAGCTTTCTTT	CASSSRTGRGAEAFF
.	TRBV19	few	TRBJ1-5	TGTGCCAGTAGTATGGGGCAAAATAGCAATCAGCCCCAGCATTTT	CASSMGQNSNQPQHF
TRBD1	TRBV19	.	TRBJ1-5	TGTGCCAGTAGTAGGAGGGACAGGGTCAATCAGCCCCAGCATTTT	CASSRRDRVNQPQHF
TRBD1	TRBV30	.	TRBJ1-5	TGTGCCTGGAGTGGCGGACAGGGGACTAATCAGCCCCAGCATTTT	CAWSGGQGTNQPQHF
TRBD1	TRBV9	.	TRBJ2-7	TGTGCCAGCAGCGTGGGACAGGGGGTTGCGGGGGAGCAGTACTTC	CASSVGQGVAGEQYF
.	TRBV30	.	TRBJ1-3	TGTGCCTGGAGTTTCGGGGCTGGAAACACCATATATTTT	CAWSFGAGNTIYF
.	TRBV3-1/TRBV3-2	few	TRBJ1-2	TGTGCCAGCAGCCAAGGCGATCAGGGGACCTATGGCTACACCTTC	CASSQGDQGTYGYTF
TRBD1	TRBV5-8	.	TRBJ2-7	TGTGCCAGCGGGACAGGTATTTACGAGCAGTACTTC	CASGTGIYEQYF
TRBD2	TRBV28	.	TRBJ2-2	TGTGCCAGCATTGCCGAGACTAGCGGGTACACCGGGGAGCTGTTTTTT	CASIAETSGYTGELFF
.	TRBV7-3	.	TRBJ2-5	TGTGCCAGCTCTTTGAGAGGAGGGAGTAACGGAGAGACCCAGTACTTC	CASSLRGGSNGETQYF
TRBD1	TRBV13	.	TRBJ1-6	TGTGCCAGCAGCCCCGACAGGGTGGGTTCACCCCTCCACTTT	CASSPDRVGSPLHF
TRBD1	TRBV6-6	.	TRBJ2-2	TGTGCCAGCAGTTACGGGACAGGGAGGAAGGCCGGGGAGCTGTTTTTT	CASSYGTGRKAGELFF
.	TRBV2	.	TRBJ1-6	TGTGCCAGCAAGGATCCTCGAGGAGCCTGGAATTCACCCCTCCACTTT	CASKDPRGAWNSPLHF
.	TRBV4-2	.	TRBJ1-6	TGTGCCAGCAGCCAAAATAATAATTCACCCCTCCACTTT	CASSQNNNSPLHF
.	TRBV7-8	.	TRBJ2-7	TGTGCCAGCAGCGCGCAGGGTTACGAGCAGTACTTC	CASSAQGYEQYF
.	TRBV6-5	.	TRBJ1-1	TGTGCCAGCAGTCGACAGACCGGATTGAACACTGAAGCTTTCTTT	CASSRQTGLNTEAFF
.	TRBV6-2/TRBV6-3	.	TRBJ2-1	TGTGCCAGCAGTCTCGTCTCGGGGATCCACAATGAGCAGTTCTTC	CASSLVSGIHNEQFF